The clone carrying this TCR beta chain was picked up one time. Only in-frame clones appear in the TCRdb table, and some are missing; sequencing was by immunoSEQ multiplex PCR. The sample includes tens of thousands of clones, more than 65% of them seen just once. The data were taken from a study of OX40 agonist ivuxolimab in advanced cancers. Study summary: Three patients responded partially, comprising one with hepatocellular carcinoma and two with cutaneous melanoma.

Patients were excluded for autoimmune disease history or systemic immunosuppression. V lost 5 bases and J 2 bases, leaving 22 bases between the germline ends. The CDR3 totals 18 residues. CDR1 is SGHVS, CDR2 FNYEAQ, per germline. Material: CD4+ or CD8+ T cells sorted from blood, obtained in a trial of the OX40 agonist ivuxolimab. V and J are TRBV7-6 and TRBJ1-5; D is possibly TRBD1 (6 bases). The clonotype comes from an adult with an advanced solid tumor such as melanoma, head and neck, liver or kidney cancer. Here the CDR3 reads CASSPTPEGVGRNQPQHF. DNA for the CDR3: TGTGCCAGCAGCCCTACCCCAGAGGGGGTTGGTCGCAATCAGCCCCAGCATTTT.